This T cell receptor beta chain was recovered during a study of cytomegalovirus exposure and HLA in healthy donors. 60 Vbeta and 13 Jbeta primers were used in PCR. Sequencing used immunoSEQ multiplex PCR; TCRdb keeps in-frame clones, though not all of them. The table has about 150,000 clones, roughly 84% seen once. The germline CDR1 and CDR2 sequences are SNHLY and FYNNEI. The CDR3 length is 16 residues. With 4 bases clipped from V and 9 bases from J, the junction kept 10 bases outside the gene matches. Each donor was nominally healthy when sampled (though unrecorded immune exposures were likely). This clone was detected a few times.

The sample comprised PBMCs. The source is a boy between 2 and 15 years old in good health and CMV-seronegative. The rearrangement links TRBV2 to TRBJ2-1, with TRBD2 identical over 12 bases. The CDR3 coding sequence is TGTGCCAGCAGTGTCGAACTAGCGGGAGGTATAGGTGAGCAGTTCTTC. It yields the protein CASSVELAGGIGEQFF.